These 22 T cell receptor beta chains came from one sample sequenced in a study of a mutant IDH1 vaccine in newly diagnosed glioma. These TCRs are of unknown antigen specificity. The method was immunoSEQ multiplex PCR; TCRdb's version includes in-frame clones alone and lacks a portion of them. The sample has almost 30,000 clones, roughly 87% seen once. Time point: week 5, during vaccination. In the vaccine, a single dose held 300 ug of the mutant IDH1 20-mer peptide, along with topical imiquimod. The sample consisted of peripheral blood mononuclear cells (PBMCs), taken from a glioma patient whose treatment included an IDH1 peptide vaccine. The receptors originated from a woman in her forties with glioma. Some clones in this sample may be carry-over from other donors' samples.

The gene calls are TRBV4-3 and TRBJ2-2; TRBD1 agrees at 11 bases. V lost 2 bases, J lost 6 bases, and 8 bases stayed unmatched. Germline loops: CDR1 LGHNA, CDR2 YSLEER. The CDR3 loop spans 17 amino acids. CDR3 DNA sequence: TGCGCCAGCAGCCAATCTCCCCGGGGACAGGGGGCCGGGGAGCTGTTTTTT. It specifies CASSQSPRGQGAGELFF.

This clone has just one count. The gene calls are TRBV5-1 and TRBJ1-5, with TRBD1 matching 11 bases. The V gene end was trimmed by 5 bases and the J gene end by 4 bases; junction bases not matched to a gene: 5. CDR3 length equals 15 residues. The germline V gene encodes CDR1 SGHRS and CDR2 YFSETQ. Here the CDR3 reads CASSTGTGGNQPQHF. Here the CDR3 DNA reads TGCGCCAGCAGTACCGGGACAGGGGGAAATCAGCCCCAGCATTTT.

About this clone: The same CDR3 can be traced to other DNA sequences in this sample. The chain combines TRBV5-6 with TRBJ2-7, with a tentative D call TRBD1 (6 bases). CDR3 length equals 13 residues. Per germline, CDR1 SGHDT and CDR2 YYEEEE. V was cut by 0 bases and J by 2 bases, with 6 bases left in between. CDR3 residues: CASSLEGAYEQYF. The CDR3 DNA is TGTGCCAGCAGCTTGGAGGGGGCCTACGAGCAGTACTTC.

This sequence joins TRBV28 and TRBJ1-4; no clear D gene. The CDR3 runs to 11 residues. CDR1 MDHEN and CDR2 SYDVKM come from the germline V gene. Between the trimmed V and J ends, which lost 5 bases and 11 bases, there was a span of 9 bases. Written as DNA, the CDR3 is TGTGCCAGCAGTCCCCCGGGTAAACTGTTTTTT. It is translated as CASSPPGKLFF.

The chain's CDR3 is CATSRGQGADEQYF. CDR3 bases: TGTGCCACCAGCAGAGGACAGGGGGCTGACGAGCAGTACTTC. This rearrangement joins TRBV15 to TRBJ2-7, with 10 nucleotides matching TRBD1. The V and J ends lost 1 base and 5 bases, in that order; junction bases with no gene match: 2. CDR3 length: 14 residues. Germline CDR1 is LNHNV and CDR2 is YYDKDF (reference sequence).

The gene calls are TRBV4-3 and TRBJ1-2; the D is unclear. The CDR3 totals 15 residues. V was cut by 0 bases and J by 8 bases, with 16 bases left in between. CDR1 is LGHNA and CDR2 is YSLEER in the germline V gene. The CDR3 spells CASSQDRVQIQGYTF. The CDR3 coding sequence is TGCGCCAGCAGCCAAGATCGGGTCCAGATTCAGGGCTACACCTTC.

V and J are TRBV7-2 and TRBJ1-2; D not certain. Trimming removed 2 bases from V and 3 bases from J, with 7 bases in between. This CDR3 contains 13 residues. CDR1 and CDR2 from the germline V gene are SGHTA and FQGNSA. CDR3 DNA sequence: TGTGCCAGCAGCTTATGGACGGACTATGGCTACACCTTC. This codes for CASSLWTDYGYTF. Looking up the rest from reference TRBV7-2 and TRBJ1-2 gives the full variable domain: GAGVSQSPSNKVTEKGKDVELRCDPISGHTALYWYRQSLGQGLEFLIYFQGNSAPDKSGLPSDRFSAERTGGSVSTLTIQRTQQEDSAVYLCASSLWTDYGYTFGSGTRLTVV.

V is TRBV28 and J is TRBJ2-1, with 8 bases lining up with TRBD1. J lost 7 bases, V lost 7 bases, and 3 bases had no gene match. The germline CDR1 and CDR2 sequences are MDHEN and SYDVKM. The CDR3 has 12 residues. Written as DNA, the CDR3 is TGTGCCAGCAACGGGGACAGGAATGAGCAGTTCTTC. As protein: CASNGDRNEQFF.

CDR3 DNA: TGTGCCAGCAGTTTCGGGCTCGTAGATAGCAATCAGCCCCAGCATTTT. Translating gives CASSFGLVDSNQPQHF. V usage is TRBV6-5 and J usage is TRBJ1-5; D is unclear. The germline CDR1 and CDR2 sequences are MNHEY and SVGAGI. There are 16 residues in the CDR3. Trimming took off 4 bases at V and 0 bases at J, with 13 bases between the two ends.

The sample holds one count of this clone. For the CDR3, the DNA is TGTGCCAGCTCACCCCGACAGGGGGCAACTAATGAAAAACTGTTTTTT. It translates to CASSPRQGATNEKLFF. The chain carries TRBV18 and TRBJ1-4, with 9 positions matching TRBD1. Germline loops: CDR1 KGHSH, CDR2 LQKENI. The junction had 2 bases not matched to a gene; V was cut back by 3 bases and J by 0 bases. There are 16 residues in the CDR3. The full variable domain, completed using reference TRBV18 and TRBJ1-4, is NAGVMQNPRHLVRRRGQEARLRCSPMKGHSHVYWYRQLPEEGLKFMVYLQKENIIDESGMPKERFSAEFPKEGPSILRIQQVVRGDSAAYFCASSPRQGATNEKLFFGSGTQLSVL.

The V and J genes are TRBV4-2 and TRBJ2-4, with D perhaps matching TRBD2 (6 bases). Germline CDR1 reads LGHNA; CDR2 reads YNFKEQ. Trimming left V 4 bases short and J 6 bases short, with 16 bases between. The CDR3 extends over 15 amino acids. CDR3: CASSPRLGGPNIQYF. The CDR3 DNA reads as TGTGCCAGCAGCCCGCGACTGGGAGGTCCAAACATTCAGTACTTC.

This clone was detected only once. The chain combines TRBV29-1 with TRBJ1-2; D may be TRBD1 (6 bases). Germline CDR1 and CDR2: SQVTM and ANQGSEA. V was cut by 4 bases and J by 5 bases, with 11 bases left in between. This CDR3 has 12 residues. The CDR3 bases are TGCAGCGTTGCTACAGGGTTTTATGGCTACACCTTC. Its translation: CSVATGFYGYTF.

The chain carries TRBV7-9 and TRBJ1-6; D remains unclear. Trimming cost V 0 bases and J 9 bases, with 3 bases left between them. Germline V CDR1 and CDR2: SEHNR, FQNEAQ (reference sequence). This CDR3 region has 12 residues. CDR3 protein: CASSLAGSPLHF. The CDR3 region has the DNA TGTGCCAGCAGCTTAGCAGGTTCACCCCTCCACTTT.

This clone was counted between two and nine times. V is TRBV27 and J is TRBJ2-3; TRBD1 might be the D (6 bases). The CDR3 contains 15 residues. Trimming pared 0 bases from V and 6 bases from J, leaving 13 bases between. Germline V gives CDR1 MNHEY, CDR2 SMNVEV (reference sequence). The chain's CDR3 is CASSLSWGRGDTQYF. Written as DNA, the CDR3 is TGTGCCAGCAGTTTATCGTGGGGGCGAGGGGATACGCAGTATTTT.

As DNA, the CDR3 is TGTGCCAGTAGTATCGCATCTTTCTCTGGAAACACCATATATTTT. Translation: CASSIASFSGNTIYF. The chain couples TRBV19 to TRBJ1-3; D unclear. Per germline, CDR1 LNHDA and CDR2 SQIVND (reference sequence). V lost 3 bases to trimming and J lost 0 bases, with 9 bases between them. The CDR3 runs 15 residues.

The rearrangement links TRBV2 to TRBJ1-4, with a possible D match to TRBD1 (6 bases). V lost 6 bases and J 2 bases, leaving 10 bases between the germline ends. From germline, CDR1 is SNHLY and CDR2 FYNNEI. The CDR3 consists of 14 residues. The CDR3 DNA sequence: TGTGCCAGCAGCGACGGGGGCACTAATGAAAAACTGTTTTTT. Translating it yields CASSDGGTNEKLFF.

The chain recombines TRBV6-1 with TRBJ1-4; no clear D. From germline, CDR1 is MNHNS and CDR2 SASEGT. The CDR3 extends over 14 amino acids. Trimming took 3 bases from V and 5 from J, leaving 10 bases between them. This CDR3 is CASSDTWANEKLFF. In DNA form, the CDR3 reads TGTGCCAGCAGTGACACTTGGGCCAATGAAAAACTGTTTTTT.

The count of this clone is one. The genes are TRBV7-2 and TRBJ1-1; 7 bases match TRBD1. Germline trimming cut 7 bases from V and 5 bases from J; bases unmatched to any gene: 7. CDR3 length: 13 amino acids. The germline gives CDR1 SGHTA, CDR2 FQGNSA. The CDR3 here is CASNLRGRTEAFF. CDR3 coding DNA: TGTGCCAGCAACCTGAGGGGGCGGACTGAAGCTTTCTTT.

The J gene is TRBJ2-3, the V gene TRBV7-9, with D possibly TRBD1 on 5 matching bases. V was shortened by 2 bases and J by 3 bases, with 12 bases between the two germline ends. CDR3 size: 15 residues. CDR1 and CDR2 (germline): SEHNR, FQNEAQ (reference sequence). The CDR3 loop reads CASSLRTSTTDTQYF. The CDR3 DNA reads as TGTGCCAGCAGCTTACGGACAAGCACGACAGATACGCAGTATTTT.

This chain uses TRBV5-5 with TRBJ2-7; 12 bases match TRBD2. The germline V gene has CDR1 SGHKS and CDR2 YYEKEE (reference sequence). Trimming at V came to 4 bases and at J to 2 bases, leaving 1 base not matched to a gene. The CDR3 contains 14 residues. The CDR3 is CASSRTSGTYEQYF. CDR3 sequence (DNA): TGTGCCAGCAGCCGGACTAGCGGGACCTACGAGCAGTACTTC. The full variable domain, its missing parts supplied by reference TRBV5-5 and TRBJ2-7, is DAGVTQSPTHLIKTRGQQVTLRCSPISGHKSVSWYQQVLGQGPQFIFQYYEKEERGRGNFPDRFSARQFPNYSSELNVNALLLGDSALYLCASSRTSGTYEQYFGPGTRLTVT.

The chain couples TRBV12-5 to TRBJ2-5, with 10 nucleotides matching TRBD2. The V segment lost 2 bases and the J segment 5 bases; nucleotides outside the gene matches: 14. Per germline, CDR1 LGHNT and CDR2 FRNRAP. CDR3 length: 18 amino acids. The CDR3 nucleotides are TGTGCTAGTGGTTTGAGCCCTCTTAGCGGGGGGATGGTTGAGACCCAGTACTTC. Protein product: CASGLSPLSGGMVETQYF.

The chain links TRBV19 to TRBJ1-5, with 7 bases identical to TRBD1. Trimming removed 5 bases from V and 5 bases from J; junction bases left unmatched: 6. The CDR3 consists of 14 residues. Germline loops: CDR1 LNHDA, CDR2 SQIVND (reference sequence). CDR3 sequence: CASSPRDRDQPQHF. The CDR3 coding sequence is TGTGCCAGTAGTCCAAGGGACAGAGATCAGCCCCAGCATTTT.